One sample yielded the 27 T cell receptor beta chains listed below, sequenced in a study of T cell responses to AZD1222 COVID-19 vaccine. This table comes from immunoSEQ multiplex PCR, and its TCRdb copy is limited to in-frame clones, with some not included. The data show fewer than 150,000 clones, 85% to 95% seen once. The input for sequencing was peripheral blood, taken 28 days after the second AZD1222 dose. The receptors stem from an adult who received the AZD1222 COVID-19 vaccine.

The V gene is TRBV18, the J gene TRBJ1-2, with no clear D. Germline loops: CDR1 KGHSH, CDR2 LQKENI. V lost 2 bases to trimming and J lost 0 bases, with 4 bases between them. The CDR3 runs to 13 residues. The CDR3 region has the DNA TGTGCCAGCTCACCAGTAGCTAACTATGGCTACACCTTC. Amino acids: CASSPVANYGYTF.

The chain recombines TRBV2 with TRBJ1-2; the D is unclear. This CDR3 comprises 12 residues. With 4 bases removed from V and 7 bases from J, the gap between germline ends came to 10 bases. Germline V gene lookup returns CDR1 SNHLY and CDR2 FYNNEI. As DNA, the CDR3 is TGTGCCAGCAGTGTTGCTTCGAGTGGCTACACCTTC. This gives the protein CASSVASSGYTF.

CDR3 sequence reads: CASSLRRETQYF. The CDR3 region has the DNA TGTGCCAGCAGCCTTCGAAGGGAGACCCAGTACTTC. The rearrangement links TRBV11-3 to TRBJ2-5; D is unresolved. The germline V gene encodes CDR1 SGHNT and CDR2 YENEEA. The V gene lost 5 bases and the J gene lost 5 bases, with 9 bases spanning the gap. The CDR3 runs to 12 residues.

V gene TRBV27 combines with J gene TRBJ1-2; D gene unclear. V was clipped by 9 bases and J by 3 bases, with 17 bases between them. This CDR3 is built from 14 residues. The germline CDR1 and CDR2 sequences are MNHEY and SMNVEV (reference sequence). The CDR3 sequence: CASSPRAFDYGYTF. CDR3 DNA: TGTGCCAGTTCTCCGAGGGCCTTTGACTATGGCTACACCTTC.

The chain's CDR3 is CASSPPLGSTGADTQYF. DNA of the CDR3: TGTGCCAGCAGCCCCCCTTTGGGATCGACCGGCGCAGATACGCAGTATTTT. The chain employs TRBV3-1 (or the pseudogene TRBV3-2) and TRBJ2-3, with D unclear. Trimming pared 4 bases from V and 4 bases from J, leaving 21 bases between. Germline values: CDR1 LGHDT, CDR2 YNNKEL (reference sequence). This CDR3 comprises 17 residues.

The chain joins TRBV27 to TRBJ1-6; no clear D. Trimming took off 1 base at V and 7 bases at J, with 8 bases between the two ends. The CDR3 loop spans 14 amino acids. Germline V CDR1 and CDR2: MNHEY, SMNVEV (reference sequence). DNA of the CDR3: TGTGCCAGCAGTTTATTACCCGGGAATTCACCCCTCCACTTT. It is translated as CASSLLPGNSPLHF.

DNA for the CDR3: TGTGCCAGCAGCTTCACTCACAGGGGAGCCCCGGACACTGAAGCTTTCTTT. Protein sequence: CASSFTHRGAPDTEAFF. The chain is built from TRBV13 and TRBJ1-1, with 7 bases that match TRBD1. CDR3 size: 17 residues. Germline values: CDR1 PRHDT, CDR2 FYEKMQ (reference sequence). Trimming took 3 bases from V and 3 from J; bases not matched to a gene: 13.

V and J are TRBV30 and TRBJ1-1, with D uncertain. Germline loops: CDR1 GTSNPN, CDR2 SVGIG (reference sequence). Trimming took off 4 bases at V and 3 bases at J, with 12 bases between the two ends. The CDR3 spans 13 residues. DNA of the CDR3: TGTGCCTGGACCAGGTTACTATACACTGAAGCTTTCTTT. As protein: CAWTRLLYTEAFF.

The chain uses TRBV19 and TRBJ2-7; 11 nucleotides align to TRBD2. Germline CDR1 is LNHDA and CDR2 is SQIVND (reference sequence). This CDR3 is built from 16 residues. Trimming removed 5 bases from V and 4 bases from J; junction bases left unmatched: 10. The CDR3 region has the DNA TGTGCCAGTAGTTCTGCCGGGACTAGCGGAAGATACGAGCAGTACTTC. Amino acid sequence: CASSSAGTSGRYEQYF.

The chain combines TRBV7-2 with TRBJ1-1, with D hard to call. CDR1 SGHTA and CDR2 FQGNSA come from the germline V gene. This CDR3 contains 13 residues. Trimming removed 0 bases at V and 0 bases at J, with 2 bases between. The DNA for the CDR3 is TGTGCCAGCAGCTTAGCACTGAACACTGAAGCTTTCTTT. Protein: CASSLALNTEAFF.

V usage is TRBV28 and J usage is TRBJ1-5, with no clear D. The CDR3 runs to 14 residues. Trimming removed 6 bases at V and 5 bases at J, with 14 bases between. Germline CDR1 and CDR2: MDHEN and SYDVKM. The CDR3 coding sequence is TGTGCCAGCAGCCCTCGGACCCACTATCAGCCCCAGCATTTT. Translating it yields CASSPRTHYQPQHF. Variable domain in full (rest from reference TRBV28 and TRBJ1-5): DVKVTQSSRYLVKRTGEKVFLECVQDMDHENMFWYRQDPGLGLRLIYFSYDVKMKEKGDIPEGYSVSREKKERFSLILESASTNQTSMYLCASSPRTHYQPQHFGDGTRLSIL.

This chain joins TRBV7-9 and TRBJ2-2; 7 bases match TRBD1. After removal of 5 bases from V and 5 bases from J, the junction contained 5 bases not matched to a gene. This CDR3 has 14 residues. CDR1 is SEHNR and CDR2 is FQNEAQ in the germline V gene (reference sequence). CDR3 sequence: CASSQTGKTGELFF. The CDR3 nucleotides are TGTGCCAGCAGCCAGACAGGGAAAACCGGGGAGCTGTTTTTT.

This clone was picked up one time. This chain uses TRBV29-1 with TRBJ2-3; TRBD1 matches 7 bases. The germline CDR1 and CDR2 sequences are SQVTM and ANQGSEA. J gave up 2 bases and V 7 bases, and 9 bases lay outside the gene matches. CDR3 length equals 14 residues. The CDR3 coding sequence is TGCAGCGGGAGACAGGGAACACTCACAGATACGCAGTATTTT. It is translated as CSGRQGTLTDTQYF.

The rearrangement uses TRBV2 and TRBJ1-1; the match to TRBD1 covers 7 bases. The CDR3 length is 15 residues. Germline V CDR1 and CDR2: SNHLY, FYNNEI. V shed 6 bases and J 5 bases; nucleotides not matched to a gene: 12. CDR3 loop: CASRRTGLELTEAFF. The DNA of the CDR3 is TGTGCCAGCAGAAGGACAGGACTAGAACTGACTGAAGCTTTCTTT.

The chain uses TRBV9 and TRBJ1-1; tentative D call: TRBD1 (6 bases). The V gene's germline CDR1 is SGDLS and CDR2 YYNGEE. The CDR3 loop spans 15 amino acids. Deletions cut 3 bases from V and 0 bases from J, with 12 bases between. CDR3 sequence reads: CASSGTVDLNTEAFF. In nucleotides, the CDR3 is TGTGCCAGCAGCGGGACAGTTGACTTGAACACTGAAGCTTTCTTT.

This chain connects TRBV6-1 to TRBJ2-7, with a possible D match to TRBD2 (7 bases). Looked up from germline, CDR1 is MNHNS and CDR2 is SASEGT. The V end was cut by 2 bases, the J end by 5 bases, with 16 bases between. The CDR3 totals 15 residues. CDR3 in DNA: TGTGCCAGCAGTGAAACAGGGAGGGGACCTAACGAGCAGTACTTC. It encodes CASSETGRGPNEQYF.

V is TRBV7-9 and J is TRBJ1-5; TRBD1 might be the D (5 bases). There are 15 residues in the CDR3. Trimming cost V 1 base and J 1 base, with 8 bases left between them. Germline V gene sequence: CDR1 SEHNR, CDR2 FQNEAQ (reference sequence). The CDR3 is CASSLGGDSNQPQHF. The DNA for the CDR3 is TGTGCCAGCAGCTTAGGGGGGGACAGCAATCAGCCCCAGCATTTT.

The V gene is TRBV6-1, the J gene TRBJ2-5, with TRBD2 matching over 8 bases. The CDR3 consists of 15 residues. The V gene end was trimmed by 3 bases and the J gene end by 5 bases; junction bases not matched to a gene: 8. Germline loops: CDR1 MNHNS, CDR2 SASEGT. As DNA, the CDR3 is TGTGCCAGCAGTGATTGGCGAACGGGGGGGGAGACCCAGTACTTC. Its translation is CASSDWRTGGETQYF.

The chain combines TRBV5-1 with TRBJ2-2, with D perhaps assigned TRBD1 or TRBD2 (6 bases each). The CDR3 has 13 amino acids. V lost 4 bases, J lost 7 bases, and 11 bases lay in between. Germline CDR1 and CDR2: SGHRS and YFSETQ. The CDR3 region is CASSPRGDGELFF. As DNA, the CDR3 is TGCGCCAGCAGCCCGAGGGGGGACGGGGAGCTGTTTTTT.

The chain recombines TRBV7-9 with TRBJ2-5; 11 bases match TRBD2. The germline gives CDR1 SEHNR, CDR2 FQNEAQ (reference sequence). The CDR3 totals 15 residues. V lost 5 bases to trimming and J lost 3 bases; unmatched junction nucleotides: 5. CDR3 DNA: TGTGCCAGCAGCCCAGAGGGACTAGCGGAAGAGACCCAGTACTTC. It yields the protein CASSPEGLAEETQYF.

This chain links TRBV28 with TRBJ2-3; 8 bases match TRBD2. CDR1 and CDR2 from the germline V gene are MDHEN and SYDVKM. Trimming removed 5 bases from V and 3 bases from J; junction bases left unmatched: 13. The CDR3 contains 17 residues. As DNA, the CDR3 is TGTGCCAGCAGTACTTCCCGTATTAGCGGGGTGACAGATACGCAGTATTTT. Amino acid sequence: CASSTSRISGVTDTQYF.

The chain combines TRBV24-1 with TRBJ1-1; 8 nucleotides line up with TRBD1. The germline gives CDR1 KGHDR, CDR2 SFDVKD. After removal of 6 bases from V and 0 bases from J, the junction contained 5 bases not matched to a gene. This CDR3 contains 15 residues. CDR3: CATSRTTGVNTEAFF. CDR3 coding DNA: TGTGCCACCAGTAGGACGACAGGGGTGAACACTGAAGCTTTCTTT.

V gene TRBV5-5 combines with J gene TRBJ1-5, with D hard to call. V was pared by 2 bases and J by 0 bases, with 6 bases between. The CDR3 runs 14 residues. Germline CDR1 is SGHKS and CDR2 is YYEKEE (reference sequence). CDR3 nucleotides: TGTGCCAGCAGCTTCACCCCTAGCAATCAGCCCCAGCATTTT. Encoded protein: CASSFTPSNQPQHF.

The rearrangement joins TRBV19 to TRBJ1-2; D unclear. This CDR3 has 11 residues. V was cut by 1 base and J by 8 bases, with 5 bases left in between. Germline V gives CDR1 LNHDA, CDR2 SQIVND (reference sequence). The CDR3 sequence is CASSIGRGYTF. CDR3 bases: TGTGCCAGTAGTATAGGTCGGGGCTACACCTTC.

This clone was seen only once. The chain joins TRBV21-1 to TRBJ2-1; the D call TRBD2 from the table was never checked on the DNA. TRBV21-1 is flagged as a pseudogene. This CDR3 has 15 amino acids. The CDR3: CASSSPSGGGNEQFF. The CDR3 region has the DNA TGTGCCAGCAGCTCCCCTAGCGGGGGCGGGAATGAGCAGTTCTTC.

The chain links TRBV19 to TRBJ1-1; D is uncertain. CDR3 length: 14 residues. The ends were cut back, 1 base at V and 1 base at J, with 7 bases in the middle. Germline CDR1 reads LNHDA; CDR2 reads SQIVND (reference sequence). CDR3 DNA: TGTGCCAGTAGTATAGTTTCAGCGAACACTGAAGCTTTCTTT. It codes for CASSIVSANTEAFF.

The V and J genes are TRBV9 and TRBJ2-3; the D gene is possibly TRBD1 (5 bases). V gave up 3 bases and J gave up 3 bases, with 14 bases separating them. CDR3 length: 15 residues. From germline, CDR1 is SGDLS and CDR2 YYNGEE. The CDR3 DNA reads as TGTGCCAGCAGCGCAAGGGGCCATGGGACAGATACGCAGTATTTT. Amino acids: CASSARGHGTDTQYF.